Below, one TCR beta chain is given with its context. The antigen is not known. The entry originates in a study of CD8 T cells in ankylosing spondylitis. Study findings and constraints: Typical of ankylosing spondylitis blood, it appeared, was a TCR beta motif of about eight highly homologous variants.

Quantitative 5'-RACE with molecular barcodes generated TCR beta libraries. TCRdb re-derived calls from the 5' RACE reads in MiXCR, one entry per CDR3 protein. The table has 300,000 to 400,000 distinct CDR3 sequences, roughly 14% seen once; the top ten hold approximately 0.99%. The germline V gene has CDR1 SGHRS and CDR2 YFSETQ. Losses at the gene ends were 4 bases for V and 2 bases for J; bases not matched to a gene: 6. The CDR3 loop spans 15 amino acids. The chain uses TRBV5-1 and TRBJ2-3; 8 nucleotides match TRBD1. The sequence was collected from a male donor with ankylosing spondylitis or in good health (not recorded which). Sequenced sample: blood, either unsorted or a sorted T cell fraction (not recorded which). The CDR3 DNA is TGCGCCAGCAGCCGGACAGGGCGGGACACAGATACGCAGTATTTT. Protein: CASSRTGRDTDTQYF.